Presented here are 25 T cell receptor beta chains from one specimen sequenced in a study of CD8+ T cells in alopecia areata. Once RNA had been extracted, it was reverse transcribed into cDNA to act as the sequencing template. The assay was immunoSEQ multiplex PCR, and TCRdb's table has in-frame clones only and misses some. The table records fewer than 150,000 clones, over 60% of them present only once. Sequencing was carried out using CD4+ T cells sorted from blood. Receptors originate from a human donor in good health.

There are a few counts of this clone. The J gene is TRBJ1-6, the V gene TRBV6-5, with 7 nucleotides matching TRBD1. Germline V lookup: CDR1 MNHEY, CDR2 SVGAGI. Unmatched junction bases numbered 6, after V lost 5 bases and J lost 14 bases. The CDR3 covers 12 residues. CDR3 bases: TGTGCCAGCAGTGACAGGGAGCTCACCCTCCACTTT. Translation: CASSDRELTLHF.

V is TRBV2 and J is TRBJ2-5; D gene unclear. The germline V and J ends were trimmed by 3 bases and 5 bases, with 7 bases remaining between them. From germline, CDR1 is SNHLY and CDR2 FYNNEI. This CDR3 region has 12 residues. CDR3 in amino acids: CASSEQRETQYF. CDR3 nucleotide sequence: TGTGCCAGCAGTGAGCAACGGGAGACCCAGTACTTC.

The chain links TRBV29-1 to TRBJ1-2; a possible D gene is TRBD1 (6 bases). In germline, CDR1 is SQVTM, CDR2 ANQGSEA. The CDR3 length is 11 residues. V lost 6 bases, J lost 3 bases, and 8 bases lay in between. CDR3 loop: CSVGQYYGYTF. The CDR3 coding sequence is TGCAGCGTCGGACAGTACTATGGCTACACCTTC.

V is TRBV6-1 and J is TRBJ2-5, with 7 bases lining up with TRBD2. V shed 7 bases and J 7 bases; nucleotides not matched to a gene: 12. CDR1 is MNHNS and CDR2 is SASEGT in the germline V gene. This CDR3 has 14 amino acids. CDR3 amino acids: CASKTGGTFGTQYF. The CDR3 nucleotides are TGTGCCAGCAAGACCGGGGGGACGTTCGGGACCCAGTACTTC.

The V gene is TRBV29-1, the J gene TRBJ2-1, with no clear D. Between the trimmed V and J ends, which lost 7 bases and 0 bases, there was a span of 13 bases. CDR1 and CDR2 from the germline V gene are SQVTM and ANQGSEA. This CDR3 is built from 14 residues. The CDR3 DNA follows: TGCAGCGCGCGTGGACGGAGCTCCTACAATGAGCAGTTCTTC. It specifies CSARGRSSYNEQFF.

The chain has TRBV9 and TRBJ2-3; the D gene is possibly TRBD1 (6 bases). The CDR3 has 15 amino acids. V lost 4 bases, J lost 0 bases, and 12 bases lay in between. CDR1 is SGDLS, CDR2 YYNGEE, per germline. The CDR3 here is CASSLQGSSTDTQYF. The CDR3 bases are TGTGCCAGCAGCCTACAGGGATCTAGCACAGATACGCAGTATTTT.

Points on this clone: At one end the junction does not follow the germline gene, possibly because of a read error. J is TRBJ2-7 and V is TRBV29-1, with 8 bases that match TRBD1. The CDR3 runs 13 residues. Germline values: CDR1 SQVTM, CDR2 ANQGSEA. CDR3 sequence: CSVEGQGLAEQYF. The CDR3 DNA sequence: TGCAGCGTGGAAGGACAGGGTCTGGCCGAGCAGTACTTC.

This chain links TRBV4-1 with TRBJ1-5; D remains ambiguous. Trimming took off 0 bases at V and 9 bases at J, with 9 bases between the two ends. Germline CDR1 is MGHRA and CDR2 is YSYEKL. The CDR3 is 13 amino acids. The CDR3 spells CASSQDEVRPQHF. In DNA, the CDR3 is TGCGCCAGCAGCCAAGACGAGGTAAGGCCCCAGCATTTT.

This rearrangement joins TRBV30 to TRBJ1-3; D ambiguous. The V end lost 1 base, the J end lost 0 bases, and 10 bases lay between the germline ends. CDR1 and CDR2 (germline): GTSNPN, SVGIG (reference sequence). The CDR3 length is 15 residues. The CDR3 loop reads CAWSAWMSSGNTIYF. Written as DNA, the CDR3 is TGTGCCTGGAGTGCTTGGATGAGCTCTGGAAACACCATATATTTT.

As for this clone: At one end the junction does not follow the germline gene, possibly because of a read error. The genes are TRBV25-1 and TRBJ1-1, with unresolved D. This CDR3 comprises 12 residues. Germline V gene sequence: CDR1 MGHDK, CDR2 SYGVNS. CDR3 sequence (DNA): TGTGCCAGCAGCTCGCAATCCCCTCGTCCTGTCTTT. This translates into CASSSQSPRPVF.

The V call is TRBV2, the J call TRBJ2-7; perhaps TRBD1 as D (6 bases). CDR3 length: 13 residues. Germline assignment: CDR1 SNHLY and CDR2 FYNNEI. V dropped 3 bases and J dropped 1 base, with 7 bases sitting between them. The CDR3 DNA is TGTGCCAGCAGTGAGGACAGATCCTACGAGCAGTACTTC. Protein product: CASSEDRSYEQYF.

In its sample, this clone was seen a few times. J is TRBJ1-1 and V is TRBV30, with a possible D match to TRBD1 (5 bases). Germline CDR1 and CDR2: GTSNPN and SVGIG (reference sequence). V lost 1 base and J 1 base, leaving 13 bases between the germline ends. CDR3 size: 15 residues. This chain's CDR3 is CAWSAPGRKNTEAFF. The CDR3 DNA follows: TGTGCCTGGAGTGCCCCGGGACGGAAGAACACTGAAGCTTTCTTT.

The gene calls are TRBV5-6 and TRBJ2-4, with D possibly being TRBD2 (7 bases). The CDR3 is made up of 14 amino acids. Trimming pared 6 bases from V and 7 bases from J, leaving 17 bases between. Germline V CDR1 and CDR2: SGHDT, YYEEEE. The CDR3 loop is CASILWGGDNIQYF. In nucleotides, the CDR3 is TGTGCCAGCATCCTATGGGGGGGCGATAACATTCAGTACTTC.

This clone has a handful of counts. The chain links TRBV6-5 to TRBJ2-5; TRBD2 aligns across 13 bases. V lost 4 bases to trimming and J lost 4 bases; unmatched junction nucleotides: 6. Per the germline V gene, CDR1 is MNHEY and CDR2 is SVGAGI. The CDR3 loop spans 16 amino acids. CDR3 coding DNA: TGTGCCAGCAGTTTAAGACTAGCGGGGGGCCGAGAGACCCAGTACTTC. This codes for CASSLRLAGGRETQYF.

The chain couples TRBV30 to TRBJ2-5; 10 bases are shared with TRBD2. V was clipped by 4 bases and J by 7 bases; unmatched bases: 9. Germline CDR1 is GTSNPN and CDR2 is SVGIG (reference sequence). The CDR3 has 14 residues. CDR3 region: CAWIKRGGVTTQYF. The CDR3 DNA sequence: TGTGCCTGGATTAAGCGGGGGGGTGTTACGACCCAGTACTTC.

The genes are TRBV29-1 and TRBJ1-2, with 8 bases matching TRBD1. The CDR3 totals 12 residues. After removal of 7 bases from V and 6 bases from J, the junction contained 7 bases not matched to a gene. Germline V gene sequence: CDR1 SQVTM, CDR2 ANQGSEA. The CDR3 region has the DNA TGCAGCGGGGGGGGACAGGTCAATGGCTACACCTTC. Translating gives CSGGGQVNGYTF.

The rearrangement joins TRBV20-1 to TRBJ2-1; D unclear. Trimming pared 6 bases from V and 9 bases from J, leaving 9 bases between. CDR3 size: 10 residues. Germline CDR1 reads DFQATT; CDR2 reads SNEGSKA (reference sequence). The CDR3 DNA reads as TGCAGTGCCCTTATGGTTGAGCAGTTCTTC. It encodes CSALMVEQFF.

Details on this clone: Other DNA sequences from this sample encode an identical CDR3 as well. CDR3 amino acids: CASSPDRGGNQPQHF. The CDR3 DNA sequence: TGTGCCAGCAGTCCCGACAGGGGCGGCAATCAGCCCCAGCATTTT. The gene calls are TRBV6-5 and TRBJ1-5, with 8 positions matching TRBD1. V dropped 5 bases and J dropped 2; count of bases not matched to a gene: 5. The germline V gene has CDR1 MNHEY and CDR2 SVGAGI. This CDR3 has 15 amino acids.

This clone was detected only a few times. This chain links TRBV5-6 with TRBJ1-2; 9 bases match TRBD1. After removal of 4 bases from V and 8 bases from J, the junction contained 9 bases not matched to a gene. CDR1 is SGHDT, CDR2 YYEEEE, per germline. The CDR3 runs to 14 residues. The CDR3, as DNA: TGTGCCAGCAGCCGTCCCGGGACAGGGATCGGCTACACCTTC. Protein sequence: CASSRPGTGIGYTF.

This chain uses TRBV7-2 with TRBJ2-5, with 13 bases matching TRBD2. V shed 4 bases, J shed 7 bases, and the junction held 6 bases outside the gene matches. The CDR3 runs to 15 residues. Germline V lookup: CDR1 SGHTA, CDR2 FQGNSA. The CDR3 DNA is TGTGCCAGCAGCTGGGGACTAGCGGGGTATGGGACCCAGTACTTC. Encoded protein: CASSWGLAGYGTQYF.

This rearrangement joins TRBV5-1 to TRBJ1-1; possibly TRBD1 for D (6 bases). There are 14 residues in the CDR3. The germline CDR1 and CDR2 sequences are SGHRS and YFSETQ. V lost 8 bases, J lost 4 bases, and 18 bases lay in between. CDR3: CASRASQGLTEAFF. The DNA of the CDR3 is TGCGCCAGTAGGGCCTCACAGGGCCTCACTGAAGCTTTCTTT.

The CDR3 nucleotides read TGCGCCAGCAGCTCACAGGGCGACGAGCAGTACTTC. This gives the protein CASSSQGDEQYF. The chain joins TRBV5-1 to TRBJ2-7; tentatively, D is TRBD1 (6 bases). CDR3 length equals 12 residues. V lost 3 bases, J lost 5 bases, and 9 bases lay in between. CDR1 is SGHRS and CDR2 is YFSETQ in the germline V gene.

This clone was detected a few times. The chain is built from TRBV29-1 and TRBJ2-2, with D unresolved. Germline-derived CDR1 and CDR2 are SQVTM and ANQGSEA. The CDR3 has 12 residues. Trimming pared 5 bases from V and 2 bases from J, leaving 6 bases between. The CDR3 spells CSVRRNTGELFF. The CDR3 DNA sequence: TGCAGCGTTCGGCGTAACACCGGGGAGCTGTTTTTT.

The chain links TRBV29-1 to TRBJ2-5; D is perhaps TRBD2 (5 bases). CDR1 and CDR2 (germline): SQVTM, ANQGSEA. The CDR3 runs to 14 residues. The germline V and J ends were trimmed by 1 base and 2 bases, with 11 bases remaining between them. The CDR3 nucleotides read TGCAGCGTTGAAGCGGGGTCCGTACAAGAGACCCAGTACTTC. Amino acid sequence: CSVEAGSVQETQYF.

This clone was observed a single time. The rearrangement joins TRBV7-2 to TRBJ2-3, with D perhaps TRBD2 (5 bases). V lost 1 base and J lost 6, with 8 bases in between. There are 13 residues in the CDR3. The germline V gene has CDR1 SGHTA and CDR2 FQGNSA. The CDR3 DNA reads TGTGCCAGCAGCTTAGTGCGGGTCGATACGCAGTATTTT. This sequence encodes CASSLVRVDTQYF. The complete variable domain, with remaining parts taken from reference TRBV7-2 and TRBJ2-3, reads GAGVSQSPSNKVTEKGKDVELRCDPISGHTALYWYRQSLGQGLEFLIYFQGNSAPDKSGLPSDRFSAERTGGSVSTLTIQRTQQEDSAVYLCASSLVRVDTQYFGPGTRLTVL.